The source of this TCR beta chain is a study of CD8+ T cells in alopecia areata. Across the study: Treatment of the treated patients consisted of oral tofacitinib, 5 to 10 mg twice daily. Scoring of severity for treated patients was based on percentage of affected scalp area. Findings and caveats of the study: Only a single nonresponder existed, so baseline CD8+ expansion links stay unclear. Many expanded lesional clones stayed in scalp and blood while on tofacitinib.

In the case of this clone: The antigen is not known.

It was cDNA, reverse transcribed from extracted RNA, that served as the sequencing template. Assay: immunoSEQ multiplex PCR; the TCRdb copy retains only in-frame clones and omits some. The data contain about 180,000 clones, about 61% of them singletons. Germline V lookup: CDR1 LNHDA, CDR2 SQIVND (reference sequence). With 4 bases clipped from V and 4 bases from J, the junction kept 7 bases outside the gene matches. This CDR3 has 15 residues. The treatment: oral pan-JAK inhibitor, 5-10 mg twice daily. The source material was CD4+ T cells sorted from blood, sampled at approximately week 60, from a patient treated with tofacitinib. The chain links TRBV19 to TRBJ1-2; 9 bases match TRBD1. The TCR comes from a human donor with alopecia areata. The CDR3 loop is CASSTTGGAGYGYTF. CDR3 DNA sequence: TGTGCCAGTAGTACTACAGGGGGCGCTGGCTATGGCTACACCTTC.